The TCR beta chain under discussion was sequenced for a study of shared clonotypes between healthy human individuals. General study findings and limits: Generally, naive subsets came out with larger estimated richness than memory subsets. It was the non-shared clonotypes that had lower generation probabilities than clonotypes shared by all four donors. Sampling used blood alone; tissue repertoires probably differ.

As for this clone: The antigen is unknown.

The CDR3 consists of 18 residues. Germline-derived CDR1 and CDR2 are SGDLS and YYNGEE. The ends lost 2 bases at V and 4 bases at J; junction bases unmatched: 10. The protocol was immunoSEQ multiplex PCR, while the TCRdb copy is restricted to in-frame clones and leaves out a portion. In the table there are about 2 million clones, roughly 95% of which are singletons. The naive CD8 subset, CD45RO-negative cells positively selected for CCR7, excluded terminally differentiated effector memory CD45RA+ cells. This clonotype was sampled from a man between 18 and 29 years old in good health. Sequencing was carried out using naive CD8+ T cells sorted from blood. The rearrangement joins TRBV9 to TRBJ2-1, with 12 bases fitting TRBD2. CDR3 residues: CASSVRLAGGPTYNEQFF. The CDR3 bases are TGTGCCAGCAGCGTTCGGCTAGCGGGAGGGCCAACGTACAATGAGCAGTTCTTC.